Here is one T cell receptor beta chain with its context. As originally analysed: Researchers report that nucleated cell counts were estimated from reference gene primer amplification. Only in-frame clones appear in the TCRdb table, and some are missing; sequencing was by immunoSEQ multiplex PCR. D and trimming come from the DNA, and the V and J calls and clone size come from that table. The table has about 160,000 clones, less than 85% seen once; the top ten hold approximately 3.3%. The ends lost 5 bases at V and 8 bases at J; junction bases unmatched: 7. Germline CDR1 and CDR2: SSHAT and FNYEAQ (reference sequence). The length of the CDR3 is 15 residues. The data were obtained in a study of blood T cell repertoires in COVID-19. Study-wide background: Both acute and convalescent COVID-19 samples were obtained from the United States, Italy and Spain.

The clonotype was recovered from a human donor with acute or convalescent COVID-19. The donor label of this sample is uncertain. The V and J genes are TRBV7-7 and TRBJ1-4; TRBD1 agrees at 11 bases. The source material was peripheral blood. The CDR3 sequence is CASSTGQGAGEKLFF. CDR3 nucleotides: TGTGCCAGCAGCACCGGACAGGGGGCTGGAGAAAAACTGTTTTTT.